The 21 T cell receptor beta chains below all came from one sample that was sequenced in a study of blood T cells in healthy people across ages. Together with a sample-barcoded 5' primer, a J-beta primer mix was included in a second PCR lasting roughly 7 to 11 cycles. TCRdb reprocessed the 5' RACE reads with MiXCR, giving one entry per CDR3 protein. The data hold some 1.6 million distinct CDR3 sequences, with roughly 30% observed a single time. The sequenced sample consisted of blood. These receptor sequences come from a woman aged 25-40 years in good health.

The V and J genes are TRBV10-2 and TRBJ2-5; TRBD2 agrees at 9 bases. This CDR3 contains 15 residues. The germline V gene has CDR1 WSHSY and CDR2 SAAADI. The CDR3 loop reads CAARERGVIEETQYF. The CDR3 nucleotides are TGCGCGGCAAGGGAGCGGGGGGTGATCGAGGAGACCCAGTACTTC.

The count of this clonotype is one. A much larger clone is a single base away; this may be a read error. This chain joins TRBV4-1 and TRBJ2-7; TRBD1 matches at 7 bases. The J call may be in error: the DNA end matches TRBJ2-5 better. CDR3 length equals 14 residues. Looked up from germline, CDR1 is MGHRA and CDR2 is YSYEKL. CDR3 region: CASGANTGAETQYF. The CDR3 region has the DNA TGCGCCAGCGGCGCGAATACAGGGGCAGAGACCCAGTACTTC.

The CDR3 nucleotides are TGTGCCAGCAGCTTAGATAGGAGATTTTCAGAGACCCAGTACTTC. Encoded protein: CASSLDRRFSETQYF. The chain uses TRBV7-2 and TRBJ2-7; D is unclear. The DNA end lines up better with TRBJ2-5; the J call may be wrong. The CDR3 runs to 15 residues. Per germline, CDR1 SGHTA and CDR2 FQGNSA.

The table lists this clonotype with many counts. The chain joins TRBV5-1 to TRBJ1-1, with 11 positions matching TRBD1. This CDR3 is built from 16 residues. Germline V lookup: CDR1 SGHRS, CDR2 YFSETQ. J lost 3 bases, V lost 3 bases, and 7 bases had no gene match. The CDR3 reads CASSSRTGGVDTEAFF. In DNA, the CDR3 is TGCGCCAGCAGCTCGAGGACAGGGGGCGTCGACACTGAAGCTTTCTTT.

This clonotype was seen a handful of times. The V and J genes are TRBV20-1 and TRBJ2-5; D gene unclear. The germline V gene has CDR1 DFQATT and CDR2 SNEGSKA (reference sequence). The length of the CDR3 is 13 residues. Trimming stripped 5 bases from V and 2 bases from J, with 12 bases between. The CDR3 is CSAGVGQQETQYF. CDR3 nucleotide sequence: TGCAGTGCTGGGGTGGGTCAGCAAGAGACCCAGTACTTC.

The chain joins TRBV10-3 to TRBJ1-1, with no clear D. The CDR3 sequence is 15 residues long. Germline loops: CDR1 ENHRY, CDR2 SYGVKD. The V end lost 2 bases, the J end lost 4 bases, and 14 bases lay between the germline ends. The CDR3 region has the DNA TGTGCCATCAGTGAGCCCTGGGCCGGGAGCACTGAAGCTTTCTTT. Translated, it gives CAISEPWAGSTEAFF.

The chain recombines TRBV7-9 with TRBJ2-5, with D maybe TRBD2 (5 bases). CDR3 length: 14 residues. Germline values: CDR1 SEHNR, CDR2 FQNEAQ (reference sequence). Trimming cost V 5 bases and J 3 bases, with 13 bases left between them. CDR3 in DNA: TGTGCCAGCAGCCCCAAGTTGCGGGAAGAGACCCAGTACTTC. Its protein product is CASSPKLREETQYF.

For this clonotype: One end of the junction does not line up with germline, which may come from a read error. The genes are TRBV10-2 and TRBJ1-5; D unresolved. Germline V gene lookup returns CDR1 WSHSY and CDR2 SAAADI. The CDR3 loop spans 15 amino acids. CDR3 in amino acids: CASSEVWDSNQPQHF. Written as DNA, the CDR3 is TGCGCCAGTAGTGAGGTGTGGGATAGCAATCAGCCCCAGCATTTT.

As DNA, the CDR3 is TGTGCCAGCAGTGAACTAAGCGGGGGGACCGTTATGAAAGAGACCCAGTACTTC. Translation gives CASSELSGGTVMKETQYF. The chain has TRBV2 and TRBJ2-5; 9 positions agree with TRBD2. Germline values: CDR1 SNHLY, CDR2 FYNNEI. This CDR3 region has 18 residues. Trimming took 2 bases from V and 3 from J; bases not matched to a gene: 13.

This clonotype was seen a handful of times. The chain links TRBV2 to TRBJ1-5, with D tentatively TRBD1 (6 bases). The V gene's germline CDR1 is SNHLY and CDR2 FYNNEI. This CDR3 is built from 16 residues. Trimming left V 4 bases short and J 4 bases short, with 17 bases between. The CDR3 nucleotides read TGTGCCAGCAGTGTGGAAAGGGACAACCTTAATCAGCCCCAGCATTTT. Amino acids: CASSVERDNLNQPQHF.

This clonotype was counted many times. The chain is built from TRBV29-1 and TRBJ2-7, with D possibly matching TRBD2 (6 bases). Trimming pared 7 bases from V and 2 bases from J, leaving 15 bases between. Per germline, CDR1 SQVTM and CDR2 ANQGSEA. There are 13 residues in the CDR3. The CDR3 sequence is CSATGTHTYEQYF. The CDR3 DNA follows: TGCAGCGCCACCGGGACTCATACCTACGAGCAGTACTTC.

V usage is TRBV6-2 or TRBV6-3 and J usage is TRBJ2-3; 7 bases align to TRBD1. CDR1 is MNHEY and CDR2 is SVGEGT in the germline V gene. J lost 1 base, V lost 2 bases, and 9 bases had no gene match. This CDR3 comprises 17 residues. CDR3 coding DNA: TGTGCCAGCAGTTACGTCAGAGGGGGCCCTCGCACAGATACGCAGTATTTT. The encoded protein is CASSYVRGGPRTDTQYF.

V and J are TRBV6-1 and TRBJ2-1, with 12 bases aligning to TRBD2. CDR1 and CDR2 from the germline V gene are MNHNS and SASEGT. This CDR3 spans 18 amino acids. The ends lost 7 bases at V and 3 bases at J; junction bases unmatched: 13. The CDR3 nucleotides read TGTGCCAGCATCTCGAAGGGGACTAGCGGGCCTATCTACAATGAGCAGTTCTTC. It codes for CASISKGTSGPIYNEQFF.

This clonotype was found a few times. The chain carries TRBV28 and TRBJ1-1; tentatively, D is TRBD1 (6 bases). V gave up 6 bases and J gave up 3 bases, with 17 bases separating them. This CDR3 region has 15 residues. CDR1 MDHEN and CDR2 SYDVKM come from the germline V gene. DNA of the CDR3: TGTGCCAGCAGGGGAACAGGGTGGGCCGACACTGAAGCTTTCTTT. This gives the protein CASRGTGWADTEAFF. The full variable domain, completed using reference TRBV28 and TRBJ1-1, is DVKVTQSSRYLVKRTGEKVFLECVQDMDHENMFWYRQDPGLGLRLIYFSYDVKMKEKGDIPEGYSVSREKKERFSLILESASTNQTSMYLCASRGTGWADTEAFFGQGTRLTVV.

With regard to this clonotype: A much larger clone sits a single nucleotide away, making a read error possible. CDR3 residues: CGVAPGRAGNEQFF. DNA for the CDR3: TGCGGCGTTGCGCCCGGGAGGGCCGGCAATGAGCAGTTCTTC. The gene calls are TRBV29-1 and TRBJ2-1; 8 bases agree with TRBD2. Germline loops: CDR1 SQVTM, CDR2 ANQGSEA. The length of the CDR3 is 14 residues.

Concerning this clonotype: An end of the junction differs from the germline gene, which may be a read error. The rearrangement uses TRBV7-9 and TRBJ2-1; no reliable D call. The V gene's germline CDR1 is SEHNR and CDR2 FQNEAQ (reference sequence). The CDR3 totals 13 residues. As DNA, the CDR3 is TGTGCCGGCAGCTTAGATGCCTGGAATGAGCAGTTCTTC. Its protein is CAGSLDAWNEQFF.

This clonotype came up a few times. The CDR3 sequence is CASSLRKGQDVQPQHF. The CDR3 DNA follows: TGCGCCAGCAGCCTCCGTAAGGGACAGGATGTTCAGCCCCAGCATTTT. This sequence joins TRBV4-1 and TRBJ1-5; 8 nucleotides agree with TRBD1. Germline values: CDR1 MGHRA, CDR2 YSYEKL. The CDR3 sequence is 16 residues long. With V trimmed by 4 bases and J by 6 bases, 11 bases remained unmatched.

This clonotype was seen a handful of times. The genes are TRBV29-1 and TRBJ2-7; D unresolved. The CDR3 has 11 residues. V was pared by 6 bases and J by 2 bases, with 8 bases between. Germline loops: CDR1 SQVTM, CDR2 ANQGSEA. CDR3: CSVADAYEQYF. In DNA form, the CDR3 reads TGCAGCGTCGCGGACGCCTACGAGCAGTACTTC.

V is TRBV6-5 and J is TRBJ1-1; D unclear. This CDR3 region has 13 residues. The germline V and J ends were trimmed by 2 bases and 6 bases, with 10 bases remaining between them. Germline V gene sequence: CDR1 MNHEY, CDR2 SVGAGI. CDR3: CASSYPSRPEAFF. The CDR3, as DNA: TGTGCCAGCAGTTACCCTTCAAGACCTGAAGCTTTCTTT.

CDR3 nucleotides: TGTGCCAGCAGTCTAAGGGGACCGCTAGCGGGAGGGTGGGAGACCCAGTACTTC. Encoded protein: CASSLRGPLAGGWETQYF. The chain recombines TRBV27 with TRBJ2-5; TRBD2 matches 12 bases. The CDR3 spans 18 residues. Trimming cost V 5 bases and J 5 bases; bases outside gene matches: 15. CDR1 MNHEY and CDR2 SMNVEV come from the germline V gene (reference sequence).

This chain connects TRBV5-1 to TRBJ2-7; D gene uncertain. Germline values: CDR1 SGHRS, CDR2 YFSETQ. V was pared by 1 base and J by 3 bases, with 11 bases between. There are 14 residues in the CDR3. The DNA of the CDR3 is TGCGCCAGCAGCTTGTTTCCAGACCGCTACGAGCAGTACTTC. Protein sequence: CASSLFPDRYEQYF.